A selection of T cell receptor beta chains follows, all from one sample in a study of T cells after yellow fever vaccination. A single record per CDR3 protein comes from TCRdb applying MiXCR to the 5' RACE reads. The sample contains a few hundred thousand distinct CDR3 sequences, 6% to 8% of which appear only once. Sequences were derived from PBMCs, sampled 5 days after the yellow fever booster vaccination. These receptor sequences come from a young man who received the YFV17D yellow fever vaccine. Both conserved end residues are part of each CDR3. D genes are given only for firm matches. A clone size is listed for some rows: how often the clone was seen (once, few, many), or a class if it is expanded.

>TRBJ2-7|many|NA|TRBV28
CASSFGAGRYEQYF
TGTGCCAGCAGTTTTGGCGCAGGGAGGTACGAGCAGTACTTC
>TRBJ2-2|many|TRBD2|TRBV10-3
CAISGGLASNTGELFF
TGTGCCATCAGTGGCGGACTAGCGTCGAACACCGGGGAGCTGTTTTTT
>TRBJ2-7|NA|TRBD2|TRBV10-3
CAISDPGGSVEQYF
TGTGCCATCAGTGATCCGGGGGGATCGGTCGAGCAGTACTTC
>TRBJ2-2|many|NA|TRBV5-1
CASSLGGSSSGELFF
TGCGCCAGCAGCTTGGGGGGCTCCTCGTCCGGGGAGCTGTTTTTT
>TRBJ2-7|few|NA|TRBV18
CASSPRESNTFPLNYEQYF
TGTGCCAGCTCACCCCGGGAATCGAACACTTTTCCACTTAACTACGAGCAGTACTTC
>TRBJ2-1|few|TRBD1|TRBV23-1
CANTTGGHNEQFF
TGCGCCAATACGACAGGGGGACACAATGAGCAGTTCTTC
>TRBJ2-7|few|NA|TRBV7-2
CASSLGYRDYEQYF
TGTGCCAGCAGCTTAGGCTACAGGGACTACGAGCAGTACTTC
>TRBJ2-4|once|NA|TRBV6-1
CASKGELAKNIQYF
TGTGCCAGCAAAGGGGAACTAGCCAAAAACATTCAGTACTTC
>TRBJ2-2|few|TRBD2|TRBV12-3/TRBV12-4
CASTSEAGELFF
TGTGCCAGTACTAGCGAGGCCGGGGAGCTGTTTTTT
>TRBJ1-1|few|NA|TRBV18
CASSPPMVGEAFF
TGTGCCAGCTCACCACCGATGGTAGGCGAAGCTTTCTTT
>TRBJ2-2|many|NA|TRBV28
CASSPTRPTGELFF
TGTGCCAGCAGTCCTACTAGGCCCACCGGGGAGCTGTTTTTT
>TRBJ2-4|many|TRBD1|TRBV29-1
CSAKGQARIQYF
TGCAGCGCGAAGGGACAGGCCCGGATTCAGTACTTC
>TRBJ2-7|many|NA|TRBV20-1
CSASADSYEQYF
TGCAGTGCTAGCGCGGACTCCTACGAGCAGTACTTC
>TRBJ2-1|many|NA|TRBV27
CASSSRTNPYNEQFF
TGTGCCAGCAGTTCACGGACTAACCCCTACAATGAGCAGTTCTTC
>TRBJ2-3|many|NA|TRBV29-1
CSVTGWGVGDTQYF
TGCAGCGTGACGGGCTGGGGCGTCGGTGATACGCAGTATTTT
>TRBJ1-5|few|NA|TRBV19
CASSSKGGGNQPQHF
TGTGCCAGTAGTAGCAAGGGAGGAGGCAATCAGCCCCAGCATTTT
>TRBJ2-1|many|NA|TRBV5-5
CASSLSRGYTYNEQFF
TGTGCCAGCAGCTTGTCTAGGGGGTATACCTACAATGAGCAGTTCTTC
>TRBJ2-3|few|NA|TRBV7-9
CASSVAGTDTQYF
TGTGCCAGCAGCGTTGCAGGCACAGATACGCAGTATTTT
>TRBJ1-1|few|NA|TRBV6-4
CASSDSPASEAFF
TGTGCCAGCAGTGACTCGCCAGCTTCTGAAGCTTTCTTT
>TRBJ2-5|many|NA|TRBV4-3
CASSQDRGRRQETQYF
TGCGCCAGCAGCCAAGATCGAGGCAGGCGCCAAGAGACCCAGTACTTC
>TRBJ2-7|many|NA|TRBV9
CASSKRGSEQYF
TGTGCCAGCAGCAAGAGGGGGAGCGAGCAGTACTTC
>TRBJ1-6|many|NA|TRBV4-3
CASSQDPDSPLHF
TGCGCCAGCAGCCAAGATCCGGATTCACCCCTCCACTTT
>TRBJ2-1|NA|TRBD2|TRBV7-2
CASSYTRGRAIWEQFF
TGTGCCAGCAGCTACACTAGAGGGAGGGCCATTTGGGAGCAGTTCTTC
>TRBJ2-3|few|TRBD2|TRBV5-1
CASSLGPGLVGDTQYF
TGCGCCAGCAGCTTGGGGCCGGGACTAGTGGGAGATACGCAGTATTTT
>TRBJ2-7|many|NA|TRBV2
CASSEKETEYYEQYF
TGTGCCAGCAGTGAAAAGGAGACGGAGTATTACGAGCAGTACTTC
>TRBJ2-7|many|NA|TRBV7-9
CASSSGGTFVDEQYF
TGTGCCAGCAGCTCGGGCGGGACTTTCGTCGACGAGCAGTACTTC
>TRBJ1-2|NA|NA|TRBV4-3
CASSQGTDGYGYTF
TGCGCCAGCAGCCAAGGGACGGATGGGTATGGCTACACCTTC
>TRBJ1-4|few|NA|TRBV4-3
CASSQAFRGATNEKLFF
TGCGCCAGCAGCCAAGCCTTCAGGGGAGCAACTAATGAAAAACTGTTTTTT
>TRBJ1-6|many|NA|TRBV4-3
CASSQGAQNSPLHF
TGCGCCAGCAGCCAGGGGGCCCAAAATTCACCCCTCCACTTT
>TRBJ2-3|many|NA|TRBV7-2
CASSPQPSFTDTQYF
TGTGCCAGCAGCCCGCAGCCTTCTTTCACAGATACGCAGTATTTT
>TRBJ1-3|NA|TRBD1|TRBV2
CASRGQNYPSGNTIYF
TGTGCCAGCAGGGGACAGAACTACCCCTCTGGAAACACCATATATTTT
>TRBJ2-4|NA|TRBD1|TRBV20-1
CSAVQGNPKNIQYF
TGCAGTGCTGTACAGGGGAACCCCAAAAACATTCAGTACTTC
>TRBJ2-7|few|NA|TRBV6-5
CASSYKAGAYEQYF
TGTGCCAGCAGTTACAAGGCAGGGGCCTACGAGCAGTACTTC